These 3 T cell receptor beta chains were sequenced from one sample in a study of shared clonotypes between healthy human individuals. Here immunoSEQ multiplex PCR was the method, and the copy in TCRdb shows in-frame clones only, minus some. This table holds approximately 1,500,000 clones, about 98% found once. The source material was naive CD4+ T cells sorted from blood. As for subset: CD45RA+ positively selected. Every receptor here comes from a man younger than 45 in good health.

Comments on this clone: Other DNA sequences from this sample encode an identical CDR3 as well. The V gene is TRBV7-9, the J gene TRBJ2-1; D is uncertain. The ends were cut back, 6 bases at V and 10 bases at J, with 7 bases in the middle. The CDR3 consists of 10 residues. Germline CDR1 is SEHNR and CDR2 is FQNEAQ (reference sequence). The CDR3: CASSSGEQFF. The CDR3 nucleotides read TGTGCCAGCAGTTCCGGGGAGCAGTTCTTC. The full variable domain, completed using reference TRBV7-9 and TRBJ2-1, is DTGVSQNPRHKITKRGQNVTFRCDPISEHNRLYWYRQTLGQGPEFLTYFQNEAQLEKSRLLSDRFSAERPKGSFSTLEIQRTEQGDSAMYLCASSSGEQFFGPGTRLTVL.

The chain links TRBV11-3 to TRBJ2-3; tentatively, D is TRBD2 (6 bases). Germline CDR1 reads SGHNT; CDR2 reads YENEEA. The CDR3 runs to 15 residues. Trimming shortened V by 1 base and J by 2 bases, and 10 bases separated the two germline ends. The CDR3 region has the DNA TGTGCCAGCAGCTTAGTCTCTAGCGCCACAGATACGCAGTATTTT. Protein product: CASSLVSSATDTQYF.

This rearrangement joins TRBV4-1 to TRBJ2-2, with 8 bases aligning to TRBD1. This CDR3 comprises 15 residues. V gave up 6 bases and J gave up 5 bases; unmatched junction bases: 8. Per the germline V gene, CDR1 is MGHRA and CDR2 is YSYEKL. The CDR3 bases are TGCGCCAGCAGTCTCCGGGACAGGAAAACCGGGGAGCTGTTTTTT. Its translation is CASSLRDRKTGELFF.